The 18 T cell receptor beta chains below were found in one sample sequenced in a study of a mutant IDH1 vaccine in newly diagnosed glioma (dated by TCRdb to the early 2020s). Sample time point, as interpreted from the label and publication: baseline, week 1 (first vaccination visit). The sample's treatment or condition, from its label and the paper: pre-vaccination baseline after standard-of-care therapy. Library preparation was by the immunoSEQ multiplex PCR assay. Here the immuneACCESS table is served through TCRdb, limited to in-frame sequences with V and J called. Missing clones are a known gap in these copies; in checked studies unresolved V genes cover under half, and the rest lacks a known reason. For this sample the table gives under 80,000 clones, of which 86% were detected only once. The biggest ten clones account for 2.9% of the sample. Sample: PBMCs, taken from a glioma patient treated with radiotherapy, temozolomide or both. The receptors derive from a young man with glioma.

The gene calls are TRBV14 and TRBJ1-3; D remains unclear. The CDR3 covers 15 residues. Germline assignment: CDR1 SGHDN and CDR2 FVKESK. V was shortened by 0 bases and J by 2 bases, with 8 bases between the two germline ends. CDR3 protein: CASSQDLGPGNTIYF. CDR3 in DNA: TGTGCCAGCAGCCAAGACCTCGGACCTGGAAACACCATATATTTT.

The genes are TRBV7-9 and TRBJ1-6, with D unclear. The V end was cut by 5 bases, the J end by 0 bases, with 20 bases between. Germline CDR1 reads SEHNR; CDR2 reads FQNEAQ (reference sequence). The CDR3 has 19 residues. The DNA of the CDR3 is TGTGCCAGCAGCACCGACGGCCTGCTCCCCTCCTCCTATAATTCACCCCTCCACTTT. It specifies CASSTDGLLPSSYNSPLHF.

The chain carries TRBV27 and TRBJ2-5; TRBD1 might be the D (5 bases). Matching the DNA end better, TRBJ2-7 makes the J call doubtful. Germline-derived CDR1 and CDR2 are MNHEY and SMNVEV (reference sequence). This CDR3 region has 14 residues. The CDR3 region has the DNA TGTGCCAGCAGTTTATCGAAGGGGTTCTACGAGCAGTACTTC. Protein product: CASSLSKGFYEQYF.

The chain couples TRBV27 to TRBJ2-1; no reliable D call. CDR1 is MNHEY, CDR2 SMNVEV, per germline (reference sequence). Trimming took 7 bases from V and 1 from J, leaving 17 bases between them. This CDR3 region has 16 residues. The CDR3 region has the DNA TGTGCCAGCACCACGGGTTCGGTCAGATCCTACAATGAGCAGTTCTTC. Encoded protein: CASTTGSVRSYNEQFF.

The chain joins TRBV23-1 to TRBJ2-2; possible D gene TRBD2, 5 bases. TRBV23-1 is an open reading frame whose function is uncertain. The CDR3 covers 10 residues. Trimming cost V 10 bases and J 6 bases, with 6 bases left between them. Written as DNA, the CDR3 is TGCGCCATGAGGGCCGGGGAGCTGTTTTTT. It encodes CAMRAGELFF.

The gene calls are TRBV5-5 and TRBJ1-1, with D possibly matching TRBD1 (5 bases). The germline V gene has CDR1 SGHKS and CDR2 YYEKEE (reference sequence). Trimming removed 4 bases from V and 3 bases from J, with 16 bases in between. This CDR3 spans 15 amino acids. The CDR3 loop is CASSDSAWGYTEAFF. Written as DNA, the CDR3 is TGTGCCAGCAGCGACTCCGCTTGGGGCTACACTGAAGCTTTCTTT.

This clone was recorded a few times. The V gene is TRBV11-2, the J gene TRBJ1-1, with TRBD1 identical over 7 bases. The junction had 6 bases not matched to a gene; V was cut back by 5 bases and J by 6 bases. The germline gives CDR1 SGHAT, CDR2 FQNNGV. There are 13 residues in the CDR3. CDR3 nucleotides: TGTGCCAGCAGCCCTATAACAGGGGCTGAAGCTTTCTTT. Translating it yields CASSPITGAEAFF.

The CDR3 loop reads CASSLKGFTEAFF. CDR3 nucleotides: TGTGCCAGCAGCCTAAAGGGGTTTACTGAAGCTTTCTTT. The chain is built from TRBV11-3 and TRBJ1-1; a weak D match, TRBD1 (5 bases). CDR1 and CDR2 (germline): SGHNT, YENEEA. Trimming pared 5 bases from V and 5 bases from J, leaving 12 bases between. The CDR3 is 13 residues long.

The chain links TRBV27 to TRBJ1-1; weak D call: TRBD1 (5 bases). This CDR3 contains 12 residues. Trimming took 5 bases from V and 6 from J, leaving 10 bases between them. Germline V gives CDR1 MNHEY, CDR2 SMNVEV (reference sequence). The CDR3 reads CASSRLGAEAFF. The CDR3 region has the DNA TGTGCCAGCAGTCGCTTGGGGGCTGAAGCTTTCTTT.

This rearrangement joins TRBV6-4 to TRBJ1-2; D gene ambiguous. The length of the CDR3 is 14 residues. Trimming removed 0 bases at V and 4 bases at J, with 9 bases between. CDR1 MRHNA and CDR2 SNTAGT come from the germline V gene. CDR3 DNA sequence: TGTGCCAGCAGTGACTCTGGGGTTGGCTATGGCTACACCTTC. It yields the protein CASSDSGVGYGYTF.

V and J are TRBV10-1 and TRBJ2-2; D is ambiguous. Germline V gene lookup returns CDR1 WNHNN and CDR2 SYGVQD (reference sequence). The CDR3 is made up of 15 amino acids. Trimming took off 3 bases at V and 0 bases at J, with 8 bases between the two ends. CDR3 residues: CASSDAPSNTGELFF. CDR3 DNA: TGCGCCAGCAGTGACGCCCCTTCGAACACCGGGGAGCTGTTTTTT.

CDR3 sequence reads: CAWSEDSNQPQHF. The CDR3 DNA is TGTGCCTGGAGTGAGGACAGCAATCAGCCCCAGCATTTT. The chain carries TRBV30 and TRBJ1-5; no firm D call. V shed 1 base and J shed 1 base, with 5 bases lying between them. The germline V gene encodes CDR1 GTSNPN and CDR2 SVGIG (reference sequence). The CDR3 length is 13 residues. Variable domain in full (rest from reference TRBV30 and TRBJ1-5): SQTIHQWPATLVQPVGSPLSLECTVEGTSNPNLYWYRQAAGRGLQLLFYSVGIGQISSEVPQNLSASRPQDRQFILSSKKLLLSDSGFYLCAWSEDSNQPQHFGDGTRLSIL.

The rearrangement joins TRBV13 to TRBJ2-2; D possibly corresponds to TRBD1 (6 bases). Germline V gene lookup returns CDR1 PRHDT and CDR2 FYEKMQ (reference sequence). There are 14 residues in the CDR3. The CDR3 region has the DNA TGTGCTAGTAGCGAGGGGGTAAACACCGGGGAGCTGTTTTTT. Translating it yields CASSEGVNTGELFF. Full variable domain (rest looked up from reference TRBV13 and TRBJ2-2): AAGVIQSPRHLIKEKRETATLKCYPIPRHDTVYWYQQGPGQDPQFLISFYEKMQSDKGSIPDRFSAQQFSDYHSELNMSSLELGDSALYFCASSEGVNTGELFFGEGSRLTVL.

This clone came up once. The genes are TRBV2 and TRBJ1-5; a weak D match, TRBD1 (5 bases). This CDR3 contains 14 residues. Trimming took off 3 bases at V and 13 bases at J, with 19 bases between the two ends. Germline CDR1 reads SNHLY; CDR2 reads FYNNEI. The CDR3 nucleotides read TGTGCCAGCAGTGAGATTTCGGGGGGTTATCAACAGCATTTT. The encoded protein is CASSEISGGYQQHF.

The rearrangement uses TRBV19 and TRBJ1-1, with a tentative D call TRBD1 (6 bases). CDR3 length: 15 amino acids. Germline CDR1 is LNHDA and CDR2 is SQIVND (reference sequence). Trimming cost V 7 bases and J 0 bases, with 15 bases left between them. The CDR3 spells CASIKQTGMNTEAFF. As DNA, the CDR3 is TGTGCCAGTATCAAACAGACAGGCATGAACACTGAAGCTTTCTTT.

J is TRBJ1-2 and V is TRBV5-6, with D possibly TRBD1 on 5 matching bases. The germline CDR1 and CDR2 sequences are SGHDT and YYEEEE. With 1 base removed from V and 0 bases from J, the gap between germline ends came to 10 bases. The CDR3 extends over 15 amino acids. DNA for the CDR3: TGTGCCAGCAGCTTGAAGGCAGGGTCTAACTATGGCTACACCTTC. Its translation: CASSLKAGSNYGYTF. Looking up the rest from reference TRBV5-6 and TRBJ1-2 gives the full variable domain: DAGVTQSPTHLIKTRGQQVTLRCSPKSGHDTVSWYQQALGQGPQFIFQYYEEEERQRGNFPDRFSGHQFPNYSSELNVNALLLGDSALYLCASSLKAGSNYGYTFGSGTRLTVV.

J is TRBJ1-1 and V is TRBV10-3; D gene unclear. The germline V gene encodes CDR1 ENHRY and CDR2 SYGVKD. The CDR3 is 13 amino acids. V lost 4 bases to trimming and J lost 2 bases, with 8 bases between them. DNA of the CDR3: TGTGCCATCAGTGCATTAGGAAACACTGAAGCTTTCTTT. It encodes CAISALGNTEAFF.

The rearrangement links TRBV11-2 to TRBJ2-5, with unresolved D. V lost 2 bases, J lost 0 bases, and 1 base lay in between. The CDR3 runs 12 residues. The germline V gene has CDR1 SGHAT and CDR2 FQNNGV. In DNA, the CDR3 is TGTGCCAGCAGCTTATACCAAGAGACCCAGTACTTC. It translates to CASSLYQETQYF.